This T cell receptor beta chain was retrieved from a study of blood T cell repertoires in COVID-19. Study details: Samples came from the United States, Italy and Spain, spanning acute and convalescent COVID-19. Sources were T cells, B-cell-depleted T cells, or PBMCs; the material itself was cDNA or gDNA.

Source study methods: Estimation of nucleated cell counts relied on the amplification of reference gene primers. Clones were read by immunoSEQ multiplex PCR, and TCRdb kept only the in-frame ones, dropping some. V, J and clone size were drawn from that table, and D and trimming were deduced from the DNA. There are 150,000 to 200,000 clones in the sample; 83% occur only once, and around 7.3% lies in the top ten. Looked up from germline, CDR1 is MNHEY and CDR2 is SVGAGI. Trimming left V 0 bases short and J 5 bases short, with 13 bases between. The CDR3 has 16 amino acids. Many counts were recorded for this clone.

The rearrangement joins TRBV6-5 to TRBJ2-2; TRBD1 is a possible D gene (6 bases). This clonotype was sampled from a woman in her 70s with COVID-19, enrolled during active disease. Sequenced material: peripheral blood. Here the CDR3 DNA reads TGTGCCAGCAGTTACTCGAGGGGGACGGGTACCGGGGAGCTGTTTTTT. Protein sequence: CASSYSRGTGTGELFF.